This T cell receptor (beta chain) was documented in a study of CD8 T cells in ankylosing spondylitis (dated by TCRdb to the late 2010s). Describing the broader study: The study set out to find disease-linked TCR variants by profiling T cell receptor beta repertoires in ankylosing spondylitis patients and healthy donors. Peripheral blood was sampled, and synovial fluid was also collected from ankylosing spondylitis patients. The full study cohort was made up of 25 to 30 ankylosing spondylitis patients and roughly 100 healthy donors.

Sequencing took place on an Illumina HiSeq 2500. Quantitative 5'-RACE with molecular barcodes was used to prepare TCR beta libraries. In the paper's pipeline: Disease-linked TCR variants were identified with a new computational method built on a probabilistic model of VDJ rearrangement. TCRdb reprocessing: public reads trimmed at Q25 with fastp, clones called with MiXCR, in-frame beta chains kept. Records with the same CDR3 protein are collapsed into one entry carrying the most frequent genes and DNA. These V and J calls derive from TCRdb rather than the authors' analysis. Present in this sample are about 300,000 distinct CDR3 sequences, more than 20% of which were seen just once. The top ten clones comprise 3.5% of the sample. In the case of this clonotype: No cognate antigen has been identified for it. No base qualities exist here, and no much larger clone lies one base off it.

The germline V gene (reference sequence) gives CDR1 as LGHDT and CDR2 as YNNKEL. V gives up 0 bases and J gives up 6 bases, and the segment between their germline ends measures 8 bases. Counted from cysteine to phenylalanine, this CDR3 has 13 amino acids. Only CDR3 DNA is held: 39 bases, read in frame from base 1. Broad study findings and their caveats: The disease-linked clones had a CD8+ phenotype and were found at relatively low frequencies in peripheral blood. A TCR beta motif of about 8 highly homologous amino acid variants appeared characteristic of blood from ankylosing spondylitis patients. According to the report, matched synovial fluid samples from ankylosing spondylitis patients were significantly enriched for the disease-linked clones. Some motif variants had previously been reported in the synovial fluid and blood of reactive arthritis patients, which suggests shared mechanisms of disease initiation.

Sequenced sample: blood, either unsorted or a sorted T cell fraction (not recorded which). The clonotype comes from a female donor with ankylosing spondylitis or in good health (not recorded which). The chain employs TRBV3-1 and TRBJ1-1, with the identity of the D gene unclear. The CDR3 protein sequence reads: CASSQDPKAEAFF. The DNA sequence reads TGTGCCAGCAGCCAAGATCCGAAGGCTGAAGCTTTCTTT.